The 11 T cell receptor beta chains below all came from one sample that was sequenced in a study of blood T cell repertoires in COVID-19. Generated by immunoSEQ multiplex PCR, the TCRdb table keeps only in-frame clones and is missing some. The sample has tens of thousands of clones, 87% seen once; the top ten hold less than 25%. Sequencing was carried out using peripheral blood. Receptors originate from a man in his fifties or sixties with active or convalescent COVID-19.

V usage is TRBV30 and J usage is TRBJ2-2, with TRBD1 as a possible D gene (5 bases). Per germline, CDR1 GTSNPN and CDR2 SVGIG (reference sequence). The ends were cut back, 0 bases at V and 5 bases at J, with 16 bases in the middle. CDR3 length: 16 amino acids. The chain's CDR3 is CAWSVGRATRTGELFF. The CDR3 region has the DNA TGTGCCTGGAGTGTAGGCAGGGCGACGAGGACCGGGGAGCTGTTTTTT.

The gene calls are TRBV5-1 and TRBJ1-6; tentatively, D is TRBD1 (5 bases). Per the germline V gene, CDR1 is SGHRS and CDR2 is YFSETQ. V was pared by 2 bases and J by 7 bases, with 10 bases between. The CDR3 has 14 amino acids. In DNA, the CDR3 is TGCGCCAGCAGCTTCGAGGACAAGAATTCACCCCTCCACTTT. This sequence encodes CASSFEDKNSPLHF.

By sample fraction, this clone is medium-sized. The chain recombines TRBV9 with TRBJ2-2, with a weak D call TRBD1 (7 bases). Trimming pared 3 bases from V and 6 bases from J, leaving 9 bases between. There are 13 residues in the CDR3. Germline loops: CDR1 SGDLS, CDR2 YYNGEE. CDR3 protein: CASSGRGPGELFF. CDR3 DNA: TGTGCCAGCAGCGGGAGGGGGCCCGGGGAGCTGTTTTTT.

In nucleotides, the CDR3 is TGTGCCAGTACCGGGACAGCAAAAATGAACACTGAAGCTTTCTTT. It is translated as CASTGTAKMNTEAFF. V gene TRBV28 combines with J gene TRBJ1-1, with TRBD1 matching over 7 bases. The CDR3 covers 15 residues. The germline CDR1 and CDR2 sequences are MDHEN and SYDVKM. The V gene end was trimmed by 9 bases and the J gene end by 0 bases; junction bases not matched to a gene: 10.

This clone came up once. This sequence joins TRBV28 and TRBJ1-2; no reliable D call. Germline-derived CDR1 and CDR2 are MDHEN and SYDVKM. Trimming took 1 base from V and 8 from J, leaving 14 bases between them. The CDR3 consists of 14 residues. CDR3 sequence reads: CASSLSPSLRGYTF. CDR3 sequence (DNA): TGTGCCAGCAGTTTATCCCCAAGCCTCAGGGGCTACACCTTC.

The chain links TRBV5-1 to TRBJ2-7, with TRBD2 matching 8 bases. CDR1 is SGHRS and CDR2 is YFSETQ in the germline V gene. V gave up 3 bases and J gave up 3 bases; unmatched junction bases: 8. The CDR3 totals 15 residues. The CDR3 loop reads CASSYVAGPIYEQYF. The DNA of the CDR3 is TGCGCCAGCAGCTACGTAGCGGGGCCCATCTACGAGCAGTACTTC.

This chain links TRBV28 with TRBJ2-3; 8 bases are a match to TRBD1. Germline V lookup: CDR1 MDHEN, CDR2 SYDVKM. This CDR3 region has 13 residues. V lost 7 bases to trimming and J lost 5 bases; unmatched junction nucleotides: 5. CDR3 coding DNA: TGTGCCAGCAATCAGGGGGCGCGAGATACGCAGTATTTT. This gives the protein CASNQGARDTQYF.

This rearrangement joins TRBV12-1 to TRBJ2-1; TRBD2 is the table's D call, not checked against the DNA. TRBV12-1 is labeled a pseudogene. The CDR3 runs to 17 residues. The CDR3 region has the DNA TGTGCCAGCAGTCCCGGACTAGCGGGTAATGGAGGCTATGAGCAGTTCTTC. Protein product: CASSPGLAGNGGYEQFF.

Written as DNA, the CDR3 is TGTGCCAGCAGCTTAGGAGGTGCTAGCGGGGCCCACGAGCAGTACGTC. It specifies CASSLGGASGAHEQYV. The genes are TRBV13 and TRBJ2-7; 9 nucleotides agree with TRBD2. This CDR3 spans 16 amino acids. Germline loops: CDR1 PRHDT, CDR2 FYEKMQ (reference sequence). The trim removed 0 bases at V and 5 bases at J, leaving 8 bases unmatched.

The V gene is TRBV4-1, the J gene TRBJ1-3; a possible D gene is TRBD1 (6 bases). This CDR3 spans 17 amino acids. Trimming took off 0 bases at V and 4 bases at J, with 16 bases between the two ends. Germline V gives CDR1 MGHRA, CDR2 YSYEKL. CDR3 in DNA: TGCGCCAGCAGCCAAGATGGCTCACGGGGGGCCGGAAACACCATATATTTT. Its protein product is CASSQDGSRGAGNTIYF.

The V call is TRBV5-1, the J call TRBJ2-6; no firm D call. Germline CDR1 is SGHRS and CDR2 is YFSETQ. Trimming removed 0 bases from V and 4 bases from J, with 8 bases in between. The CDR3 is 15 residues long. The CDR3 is CASSLAVTGANVLTF. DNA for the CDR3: TGCGCCAGCAGCTTGGCGGTCACCGGGGCCAACGTCCTGACTTTC.